The next 7 T cell receptor beta chains were all read from a single sample in a study of shared clonotypes between healthy human individuals. Here immunoSEQ multiplex PCR was the method, and the copy in TCRdb shows in-frame clones only, minus some. The data show about 1.5 million clones, with 95% to 99% seen just once and around 0.45% held by the top ten. Sequencing used naive CD4+ T cells sorted from blood. Subset here: CD45RA+ positively selected. These receptors came from a young man in good health.

J is TRBJ2-7 and V is TRBV2; D remains ambiguous. Germline V gives CDR1 SNHLY, CDR2 FYNNEI. Trimming cost V 6 bases and J 3 bases, with 12 bases left between them. The CDR3 is 13 amino acids. CDR3 protein: CASSEDQIYEQYF. The DNA of the CDR3 is TGTGCCAGCAGCGAGGACCAGATCTACGAGCAGTACTTC.

This rearrangement joins TRBV9 to TRBJ2-3, with D possibly being TRBD2 (5 bases). CDR1 and CDR2 from the germline V gene are SGDLS and YYNGEE. The CDR3 totals 16 residues. The V end was cut by 4 bases, the J end by 5 bases, with 20 bases between. As DNA, the CDR3 is TGTGCCAGCAGCCCCCGGACTTTTTCTCCTAGAGATACGCAGTATTTT. As protein: CASSPRTFSPRDTQYF. Complete variable domain (other parts from reference TRBV9 and TRBJ2-3): DSGVTQTPKHLITATGQRVTLRCSPRSGDLSVYWYQQSLDQGLQFLIQYYNGEERAKGNILERFSAQQFPDLHSELNLSSLELGDSALYFCASSPRTFSPRDTQYFGPGTRLTVL.

This chain's CDR3 is CASSEVAGNYGYTF. CDR3 DNA sequence: TGTGCCAGCAGCGAGGTGGCAGGGAACTATGGCTACACCTTC. This chain joins TRBV7-2 and TRBJ1-2; perhaps TRBD1 as D (5 bases). V dropped 5 bases and J dropped 2 bases, with 12 bases sitting between them. The germline CDR1 and CDR2 sequences are SGHTA and FQGNSA. This CDR3 has 14 amino acids.

The gene calls are TRBV28 and TRBJ2-3, with 7 bases matching TRBD2. This CDR3 is built from 17 residues. Germline V gene lookup returns CDR1 MDHEN and CDR2 SYDVKM. V shed 8 bases, J shed 1 base, and the junction held 15 bases outside the gene matches. The CDR3 sequence is CASPPPAAGVRTDTQYF. The CDR3 DNA reads as TGTGCCAGCCCTCCCCCCGCGGCGGGAGTCCGCACAGATACGCAGTATTTT.

This sequence joins TRBV27 and TRBJ2-2; D may match TRBD1 or TRBD2 (5 bases each). The ends were cut back, 10 bases at V and 0 bases at J, with 15 bases in the middle. The CDR3 is made up of 15 amino acids. Germline V gives CDR1 MNHEY, CDR2 SMNVEV (reference sequence). The CDR3 sequence is CATTTGPTNTGELFF. The DNA of the CDR3 is TGTGCCACTACGACGGGACCTACGAACACCGGGGAGCTGTTTTTT.

The V and J genes are TRBV15 and TRBJ2-2; the D is unclear. Looked up from germline, CDR1 is LNHNV and CDR2 is YYDKDF (reference sequence). The CDR3 consists of 13 residues. V was trimmed by 1 base and J by 6 bases, leaving 6 bases between them. CDR3 nucleotide sequence: TGTGCCACCAGCAGAGTTGGACCCGGGGAGCTGTTTTTT. Translating gives CATSRVGPGELFF.

As to this clone: Other DNA variants within this sample encode the same CDR3. The chain joins TRBV7-9 to TRBJ1-5; D is undetermined. Germline-derived CDR1 and CDR2 are SEHNR and FQNEAQ (reference sequence). V lost 3 bases to trimming and J lost 3 bases, with 3 bases between them. This CDR3 has 12 amino acids. The CDR3 reads CASSFSNQPQHF. CDR3 in DNA: TGTGCCAGCAGCTTTTCCAATCAGCCCCAGCATTTT.